Sequencing of this T cell receptor beta chain was carried out in a study of beta chain features in type 1 diabetes. Findings of the study overall: Any PCR bias toward short templates would affect both groups alike.

The authors took one heparinised blood draw, averaging about 120 mL, from each donor. Cells sorted by CD45RO/CCR7/CD25/CD127/CD95/CD27 comprised CD4+ naive, central memory, regulatory and stem cell-like memory cells. The table lists this clone with a few counts. Antigen: not known. The investigators reverse transcribed all of the isolated RNA, so they sequenced expressed TCRB transcripts. Clones were sequenced by immunoSEQ multiplex PCR, and TCRdb holds only the in-frame ones, with some missing. The sample includes 900,000 or so clones, roughly a sixth of them seen just once. CDR3 length equals 17 residues.

This clonotype was sampled from a woman under 30 in good health. The chain carries TRBV21-1 and TRBJ1-5; TRBD1, the D gene given by the table, was not confirmed from the DNA. TRBV21-1 is termed a pseudogene. The sequenced sample was naive CD4+ T cells from blood. CDR3 in DNA: TGTGCCAGCAGCAAAGCATCAGGGACACCGAGTGATCAGCCCCAGCATTTT. Translating it yields CASSKASGTPSDQPQHF.